Listed below are T cell receptor beta chains from one sample, sequenced in a study of blood T cell repertoires in COVID-19. The protocol was immunoSEQ multiplex PCR, while the TCRdb copy is restricted to in-frame clones and leaves out a portion. The sample contains some 280,000 clones, 86% of which appear only once. The sample was peripheral blood. The receptors were sampled from a woman in her twenties or thirties with active or convalescent COVID-19. Each CDR3 is given with its conserved first and last residue. A D gene is named only where the DNA matches it firmly. Clone sizes are given selectively: once, few, many, or a class where the clone is expanded.

clone_size: NA; v_call: TRBV7-3; j_call: TRBJ2-1; d_call: NA; cdr3_nt: TGTGCCAGCAGCCCCCAAGGGGGGGCGGGGTATGAGCAGTTCTTC; cdr3_aa: CASSPQGGAGYEQFF
clone_size: once; v_call: TRBV7-2; j_call: TRBJ1-1; d_call: TRBD1; cdr3_nt: TGTGCCAGCAGGCCCGGGACAGGGGCAGGGGGTACTGAAGCTTTCTTT; cdr3_aa: CASRPGTGAGGTEAFF
clone_size: NA; v_call: TRBV24-1; j_call: TRBJ2-5; d_call: TRBD1; cdr3_nt: TGTGCCACCAGTGATCCCCAGGGACAGGGTCGGAAGACCCAGTACTTC; cdr3_aa: CATSDPQGQGRKTQYF
clone_size: NA; v_call: TRBV12-3/TRBV12-4; j_call: TRBJ1-4; d_call: NA; cdr3_nt: TGTGCCAGCAGTCTACGACAGAGTGAAAAACTGTTTTTT; cdr3_aa: CASSLRQSEKLFF
clone_size: NA; v_call: TRBV18; j_call: TRBJ2-7; d_call: TRBD2; cdr3_nt: TGTGCCAGCTCACCCGGGACTAGCGGGGGCCTATACGAGCAGTACTTC; cdr3_aa: CASSPGTSGGLYEQYF
clone_size: NA; v_call: TRBV5-6; j_call: TRBJ2-7; d_call: NA; cdr3_nt: TGTGCCAGCAGGCAAGGGGGGGACGGAACCTACGAGCAGTACTTC; cdr3_aa: CASRQGGDGTYEQYF
clone_size: NA; v_call: TRBV6-1; j_call: TRBJ1-2; d_call: NA; cdr3_nt: TGTGCCAGCAGTGAAGATAACATGTACGATGGCTACACCTTC; cdr3_aa: CASSEDNMYDGYTF
clone_size: NA; v_call: TRBV6-6; j_call: TRBJ1-6; d_call: NA; cdr3_nt: TGTGCCAGCAGTCGCCCTCTGTGGAACAGGCATAATTCACCCCTCCACTTT; cdr3_aa: CASSRPLWNRHNSPLHF
clone_size: NA; v_call: TRBV7-8; j_call: TRBJ2-3; d_call: TRBD2; cdr3_nt: TGTGCCAGCAGCTTGGTTAGCGGGGGGGATACGCAGTATTTT; cdr3_aa: CASSLVSGGDTQYF
clone_size: NA; v_call: TRBV6-5; j_call: TRBJ1-2; d_call: NA; cdr3_nt: TGTGCAGCGGGACGACCGAACTATGGCTACACCTTC; cdr3_aa: CAAGRPNYGYTF
clone_size: once; v_call: TRBV6-5; j_call: TRBJ1-2; d_call: NA; cdr3_nt: TGTGCCAGCAGTTACTCGAGTCCGGGGTGGAATGGCTACACCTTC; cdr3_aa: CASSYSSPGWNGYTF
clone_size: NA; v_call: TRBV2; j_call: TRBJ2-3; d_call: TRBD1; cdr3_nt: TGTGCCAGCAGACCGGGACAGGGGCTCCGGGATACGCAGTATTTT; cdr3_aa: CASRPGQGLRDTQYF
clone_size: NA; v_call: TRBV30; j_call: TRBJ2-2; d_call: NA; cdr3_nt: TGTGCCTGGAACCGGCAGGCGAACACCGGGGAGCTGTTTTTT; cdr3_aa: CAWNRQANTGELFF
clone_size: few; v_call: TRBV28; j_call: TRBJ1-4; d_call: NA; cdr3_nt: TGTGCCAGCAGTTTATTAGATGAAAAACTGTTTTTT; cdr3_aa: CASSLLDEKLFF
clone_size: NA; v_call: TRBV30; j_call: TRBJ2-6; d_call: NA; cdr3_nt: TGTGCCTGGAGCCTGGGGGGGCACTCTGGGGCCAACGTCCTGACTTTC; cdr3_aa: CAWSLGGHSGANVLTF
clone_size: NA; v_call: TRBV3-1/TRBV3-2; j_call: TRBJ2-5; d_call: TRBD2; cdr3_nt: TGTGCCAGCAGCCAAGCTGGCGGGGGGGCGGAGACCCAGTACTTC; cdr3_aa: CASSQAGGGAETQYF
clone_size: NA; v_call: TRBV2; j_call: TRBJ2-6; d_call: TRBD1; cdr3_nt: TGTGCCAGCAGTGCCCAGGGGGATCTGTCTGGGGCCAACGTCCTGACTTTC; cdr3_aa: CASSAQGDLSGANVLTF
clone_size: NA; v_call: TRBV6-4; j_call: TRBJ1-1; d_call: NA; cdr3_nt: TGTGCCAGCAGTGAATTTTCAGGGGCCGCTGAAGCTTTCTTT; cdr3_aa: CASSEFSGAAEAFF
clone_size: once; v_call: TRBV7-9; j_call: TRBJ1-3; d_call: TRBD1; cdr3_nt: TGTGCCAGCAGCTCAGGGGGAACTGGAAACACCATATATTTT; cdr3_aa: CASSSGGTGNTIYF
clone_size: NA; v_call: TRBV6-1; j_call: TRBJ2-6; d_call: TRBD1; cdr3_nt: TGTGCCAGCAGTGAGACGAGGACAGGGCTTACGGGGGCCAACGTCCTGACTTTC; cdr3_aa: CASSETRTGLTGANVLTF
clone_size: NA; v_call: TRBV5-1; j_call: TRBJ2-1; d_call: TRBD2; cdr3_nt: TGCGCCAGCAGCTACGGACTAGCGGGGGCCAACTACAATGAGCAGTTCTTC; cdr3_aa: CASSYGLAGANYNEQFF
clone_size: NA; v_call: TRBV5-1; j_call: TRBJ2-3; d_call: NA; cdr3_nt: TGCGCCAGCAGCGGCGGACAAGCTCTAAGCACAGATACGCAGTATTTT; cdr3_aa: CASSGGQALSTDTQYF
clone_size: NA; v_call: TRBV7-2; j_call: TRBJ2-3; d_call: NA; cdr3_nt: TGTGCCAGCAGCCTAGCTTCGAGCCTGGATACGCAGTATTTT; cdr3_aa: CASSLASSLDTQYF
clone_size: once; v_call: TRBV5-5; j_call: TRBJ1-5; d_call: NA; cdr3_nt: TGTGCCAGCAGCCCCAGTTTCAATCAGCCCCAGCATTTT; cdr3_aa: CASSPSFNQPQHF
clone_size: NA; v_call: TRBV3-1/TRBV3-2; j_call: TRBJ2-1; d_call: NA; cdr3_nt: TGTGCCAGCAGCCAGTATGATGAGCAGTTCTTC; cdr3_aa: CASSQYDEQFF
clone_size: NA; v_call: TRBV7-9; j_call: TRBJ2-1; d_call: NA; cdr3_nt: TGTGCCAGCAGCTATAGCGAGACAACCTACAATGAGCAGTTCTTC; cdr3_aa: CASSYSETTYNEQFF
clone_size: few; v_call: TRBV5-1; j_call: TRBJ1-1; d_call: TRBD1; cdr3_nt: TGCGCCAGCAGCTTAGGGGACAGGGGAAGGGCTTTCTTT; cdr3_aa: CASSLGDRGRAFF
clone_size: once; v_call: TRBV5-4; j_call: TRBJ1-2; d_call: NA; cdr3_nt: TGTGCCAGCAGCGCAGACAGTTATGGCTACACCTTC; cdr3_aa: CASSADSYGYTF
clone_size: NA; v_call: TRBV3-1/TRBV3-2; j_call: TRBJ2-7; d_call: TRBD2; cdr3_nt: TGTGCCAGCAGCCAAGTTGGGAGGGGCTGGGGCGAGCAGTACTTC; cdr3_aa: CASSQVGRGWGEQYF
clone_size: NA; v_call: TRBV9; j_call: TRBJ2-3; d_call: NA; cdr3_nt: TGTGCCAGCAGCCCCAAGGGGGGGGGCGGGACAGATACGCAGTATTTT; cdr3_aa: CASSPKGGGGTDTQYF
clone_size: NA; v_call: TRBV2; j_call: TRBJ2-1; d_call: TRBD1; cdr3_nt: TGTGCCTCACGCCGGGACAGGGGGGGTAATGAGCAGTTCTTC; cdr3_aa: CASRRDRGGNEQFF
clone_size: NA; v_call: TRBV4-2; j_call: TRBJ2-3; d_call: NA; cdr3_nt: TGTGCCAGCAGCCAGTATACTAGCACAGATACGCAGTATTTT; cdr3_aa: CASSQYTSTDTQYF
clone_size: NA; v_call: TRBV7-2; j_call: TRBJ1-4; d_call: TRBD1; cdr3_nt: TGTGCCAGCAGCCCGACAGGGGCGCGGGGTGAAAAACTGTTTTTT; cdr3_aa: CASSPTGARGEKLFF
clone_size: once; v_call: TRBV25-1; j_call: TRBJ2-3; d_call: TRBD2; cdr3_nt: TGTGCCAGCAGTGACCAGCGGCGGGGGAAAACAGATACGCAGTATTTT; cdr3_aa: CASSDQRRGKTDTQYF
clone_size: once; v_call: TRBV29-1; j_call: TRBJ2-2; d_call: NA; cdr3_nt: TGCAGCGTATACAGGGAATCGAACACCGGGGAGCTGTTTTTT; cdr3_aa: CSVYRESNTGELFF
clone_size: NA; v_call: TRBV19; j_call: TRBJ1-1; d_call: NA; cdr3_nt: TGTGCCGCCAGTACAGTGTCAGGAATCAAAGCTTTCTTT; cdr3_aa: CAASTVSGIKAFF
clone_size: NA; v_call: TRBV28; j_call: TRBJ2-7; d_call: TRBD1; cdr3_nt: TGTGCCAGCAGTTTAGGGACAGGTTCCTACGAGCAGTACTTC; cdr3_aa: CASSLGTGSYEQYF
clone_size: NA; v_call: TRBV28; j_call: TRBJ1-4; d_call: TRBD1; cdr3_nt: TGTGCCAGCAGTTCGCCAGGGGGGACGGGTGAAAAACTGTTTTTT; cdr3_aa: CASSSPGGTGEKLFF
clone_size: NA; v_call: TRBV21-1; j_call: TRBJ2-6; d_call: NA; cdr3_nt: TGTGCCAGCCCCAAAAGGAGGAGGGGCTCTGGGGCCAACGTCCTGACTTTC; cdr3_aa: CASPKRRRGSGANVLTF
clone_size: once; v_call: TRBV3-1/TRBV3-2; j_call: TRBJ1-2; d_call: NA; cdr3_nt: TGTGCCAGCAGCCAAGCAGGCCAGTCTAACTATGGCTACACCTTC; cdr3_aa: CASSQAGQSNYGYTF
clone_size: NA; v_call: TRBV6-5; j_call: TRBJ1-5; d_call: NA; cdr3_nt: TGTGCCAGCAGAGGGACTGGCAATCAGCCCCAGCATTTT; cdr3_aa: CASRGTGNQPQHF
clone_size: NA; v_call: TRBV7-9; j_call: TRBJ1-4; d_call: NA; cdr3_nt: TGTGCCAGCAGCTTAAACCAACAGGAGCTCACAACTAATGAAAAACTGTTTTTT; cdr3_aa: CASSLNQQELTTNEKLFF
clone_size: NA; v_call: TRBV7-9; j_call: TRBJ2-7; d_call: NA; cdr3_nt: TGTGCCAGCAGCCGGGACTTTCACGAGCAGTACTTC; cdr3_aa: CASSRDFHEQYF
clone_size: NA; v_call: TRBV7-9; j_call: TRBJ1-2; d_call: TRBD1; cdr3_nt: TGTGCCAGCACCGACGGACAGGGTTGGTATGGCTACACCTTC; cdr3_aa: CASTDGQGWYGYTF
clone_size: NA; v_call: TRBV5-1; j_call: TRBJ2-1; d_call: NA; cdr3_nt: TGCGCCAGCAGGATGAGCTCCTACAATGAGCAGTTCTTC; cdr3_aa: CASRMSSYNEQFF
clone_size: NA; v_call: TRBV7-2; j_call: TRBJ1-5; d_call: NA; cdr3_nt: TGTGCCAGCAGCCCCCGGGGGGCTCATCAGCCCCAGCATTTT; cdr3_aa: CASSPRGAHQPQHF
clone_size: once; v_call: TRBV6-5; j_call: TRBJ1-5; d_call: NA; cdr3_nt: TGTGCCAGCAGCCGCCGGGGGTCCAATCAGCCCCAGCATTTT; cdr3_aa: CASSRRGSNQPQHF
clone_size: once; v_call: TRBV19; j_call: TRBJ1-5; d_call: TRBD1; cdr3_nt: TGTGCCAGTAGTGTAAGACAGGGGGCATCTGGTCAGCCCCAGCATTTT; cdr3_aa: CASSVRQGASGQPQHF
clone_size: NA; v_call: TRBV29-1; j_call: TRBJ2-7; d_call: NA; cdr3_nt: TGCAGCGTCCAGACACAGACCTACGAGCAGTACTTC; cdr3_aa: CSVQTQTYEQYF
clone_size: once; v_call: TRBV27; j_call: TRBJ2-5; d_call: NA; cdr3_nt: TGTGCCAGCAGTTTACCCGTCCAGGGTCGACGGCAAGAGACCCAGTACTTC; cdr3_aa: CASSLPVQGRRQETQYF
clone_size: NA; v_call: TRBV19; j_call: TRBJ2-1; d_call: NA; cdr3_nt: TGTGCCAGTAGTATAGGACGGGGGGCCGCAAATCAGCAGTTCTTC; cdr3_aa: CASSIGRGAANQQFF